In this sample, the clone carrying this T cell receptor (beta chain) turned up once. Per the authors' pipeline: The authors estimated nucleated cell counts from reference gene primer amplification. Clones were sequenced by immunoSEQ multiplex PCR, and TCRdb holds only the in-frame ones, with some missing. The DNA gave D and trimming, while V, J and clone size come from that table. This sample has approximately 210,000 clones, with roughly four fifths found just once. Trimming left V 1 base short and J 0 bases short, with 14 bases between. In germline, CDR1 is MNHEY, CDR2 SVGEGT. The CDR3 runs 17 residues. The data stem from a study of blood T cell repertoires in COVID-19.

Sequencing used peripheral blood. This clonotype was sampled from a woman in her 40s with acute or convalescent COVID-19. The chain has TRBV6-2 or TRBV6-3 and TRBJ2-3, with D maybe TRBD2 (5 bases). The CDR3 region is CASSYFRPGLSTDTQYF. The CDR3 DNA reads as TGTGCCAGCAGTTACTTTCGCCCGGGATTGAGCACAGATACGCAGTATTTT.